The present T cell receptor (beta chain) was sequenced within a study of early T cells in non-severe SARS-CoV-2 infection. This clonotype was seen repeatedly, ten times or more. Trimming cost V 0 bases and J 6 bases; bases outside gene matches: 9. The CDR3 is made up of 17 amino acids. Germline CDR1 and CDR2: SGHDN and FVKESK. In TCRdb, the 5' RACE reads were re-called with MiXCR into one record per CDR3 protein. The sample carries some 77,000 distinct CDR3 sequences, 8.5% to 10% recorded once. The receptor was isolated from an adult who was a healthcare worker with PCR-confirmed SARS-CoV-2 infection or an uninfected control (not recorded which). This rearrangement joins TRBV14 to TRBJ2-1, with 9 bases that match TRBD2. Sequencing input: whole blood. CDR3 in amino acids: CASSQDPSGIRGNEQFF. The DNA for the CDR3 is TGTGCCAGCAGCCAAGATCCTAGCGGGATACGTGGCAATGAGCAGTTCTTC.